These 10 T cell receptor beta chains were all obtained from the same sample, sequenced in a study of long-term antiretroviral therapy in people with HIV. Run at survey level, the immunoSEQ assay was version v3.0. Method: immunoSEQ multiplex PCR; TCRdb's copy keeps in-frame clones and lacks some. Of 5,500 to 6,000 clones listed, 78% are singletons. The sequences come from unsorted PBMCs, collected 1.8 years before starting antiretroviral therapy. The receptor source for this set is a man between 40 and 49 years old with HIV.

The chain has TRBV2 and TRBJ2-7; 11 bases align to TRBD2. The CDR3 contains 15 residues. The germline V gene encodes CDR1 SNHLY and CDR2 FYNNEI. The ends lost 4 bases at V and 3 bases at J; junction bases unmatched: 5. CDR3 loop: CASSGGLAVFYEQYF. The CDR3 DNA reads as TGTGCCAGCAGTGGGGGACTAGCGGTGTTCTACGAGCAGTACTTC.

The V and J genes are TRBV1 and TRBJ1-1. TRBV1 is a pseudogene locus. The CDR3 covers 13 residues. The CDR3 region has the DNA TGCACCAGCAGCCAAGACTCGGGCACTGAAGCTTTCTTT. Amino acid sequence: CTSSQDSGTEAFF.

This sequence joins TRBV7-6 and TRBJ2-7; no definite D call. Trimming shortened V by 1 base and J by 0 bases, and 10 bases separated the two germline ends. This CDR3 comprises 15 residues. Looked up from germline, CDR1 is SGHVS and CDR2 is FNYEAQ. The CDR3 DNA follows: TGTGCCAGCAGCTTAGGAGCCAGCCACTCCTACGAGCAGTACTTC. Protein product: CASSLGASHSYEQYF. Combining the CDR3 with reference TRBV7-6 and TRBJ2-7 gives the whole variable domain GAGVSQSPRYKVTKRGQDVALRCDPISGHVSLYWYRQALGQGPEFLTYFNYEAQQDKSGLPNDRFSAERPEGSISTLTIQRTEQRDSAMYRCASSLGASHSYEQYFGPGTRLTVT.

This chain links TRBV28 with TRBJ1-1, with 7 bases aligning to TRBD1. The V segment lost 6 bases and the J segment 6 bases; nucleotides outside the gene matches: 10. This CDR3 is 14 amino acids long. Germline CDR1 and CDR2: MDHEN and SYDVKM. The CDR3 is CASRGTGESAEAFF. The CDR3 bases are TGTGCCAGCAGGGGAACAGGGGAGAGCGCTGAAGCTTTCTTT.

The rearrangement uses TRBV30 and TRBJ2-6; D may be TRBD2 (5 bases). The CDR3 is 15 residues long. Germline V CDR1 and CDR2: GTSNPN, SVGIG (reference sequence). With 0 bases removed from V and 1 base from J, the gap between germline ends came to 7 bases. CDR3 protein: CAWSVRGSGANVLTF. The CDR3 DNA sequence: TGTGCCTGGAGTGTACGGGGATCTGGGGCCAACGTCCTGACTTTC.

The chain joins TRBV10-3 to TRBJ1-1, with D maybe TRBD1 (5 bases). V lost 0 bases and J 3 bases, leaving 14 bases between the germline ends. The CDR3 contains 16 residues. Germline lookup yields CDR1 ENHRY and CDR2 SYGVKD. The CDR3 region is CAISESIRGKDTEAFF. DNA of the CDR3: TGTGCCATCAGTGAGTCGATTCGGGGGAAGGACACTGAAGCTTTCTTT.

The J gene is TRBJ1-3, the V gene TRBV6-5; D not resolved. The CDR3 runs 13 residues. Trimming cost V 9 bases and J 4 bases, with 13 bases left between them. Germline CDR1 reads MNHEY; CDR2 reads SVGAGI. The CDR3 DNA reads TGTGCCAGTTCGTCGGCAGCGGGAAACACCATATATTTT. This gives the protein CASSSAAGNTIYF.

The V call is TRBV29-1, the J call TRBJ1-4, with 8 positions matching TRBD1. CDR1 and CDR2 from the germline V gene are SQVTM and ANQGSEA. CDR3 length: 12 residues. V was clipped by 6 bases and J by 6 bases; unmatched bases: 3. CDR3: CSVNRGDEKLFF. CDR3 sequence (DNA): TGCAGCGTAAACAGGGGGGATGAAAAACTGTTTTTT.

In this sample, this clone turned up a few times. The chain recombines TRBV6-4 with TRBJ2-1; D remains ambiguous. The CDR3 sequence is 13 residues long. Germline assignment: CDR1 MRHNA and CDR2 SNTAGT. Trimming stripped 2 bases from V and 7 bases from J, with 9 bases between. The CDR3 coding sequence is TGTGCCAGCAGTGACGGTCTACGGAATGAGCAGTTCTTC. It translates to CASSDGLRNEQFF.

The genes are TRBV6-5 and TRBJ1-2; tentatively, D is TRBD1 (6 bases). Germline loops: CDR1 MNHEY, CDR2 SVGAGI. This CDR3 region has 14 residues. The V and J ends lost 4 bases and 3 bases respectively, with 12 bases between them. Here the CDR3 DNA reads TGTGCCAGCAGTTCCGGGGGCGCCTACTATGGCTACACCTTC. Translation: CASSSGGAYYGYTF.